The entry below gives a single T cell receptor beta chain sequence along with its context. The antigen is undetermined. Data came from immunoSEQ multiplex PCR; TCRdb stores just in-frame clones and leaves some out. The table lists tens of thousands of clones, about 90% of them singletons. The source of the sample is a study of lymphopenia after photon versus proton radiotherapy. Study-wide results and caveats: Larger post-nadir TCR diversity loss correlated inversely with survival in deceased patients. Post-nadir diversity loss with photons came from oligoclonal expansion, particularly CD8+ Temra cells.

After removal of 0 bases from V and 8 bases from J, the junction contained 12 bases not matched to a gene. Germline V gene lookup returns CDR1 SQVTM and CDR2 ANQGSEA. The CDR3 runs to 15 residues. This TCR was recovered from a man in his 60s with cholangiocarcinoma. The V gene is TRBV29-1, the J gene TRBJ1-2; TRBD1 agrees at 7 bases. The sequences come from peripheral blood, collected from a patient treated with photon-based radiotherapy. CDR3 sequence reads: CSVEDQSQGLGGYTF. CDR3 coding DNA: TGCAGCGTTGAAGATCAATCACAGGGGTTGGGGGGCTACACCTTC. Variable domain in full (rest from reference TRBV29-1 and TRBJ1-2): SAVISQKPSRDICQRGTSLTIQCQVDSQVTMMFWYRQQPGQSLTLIATANQGSEATYESGFVIDKFPISRPNLTFSTLTVSNMSPEDSSIYLCSVEDQSQGLGGYTFGSGTRLTVV.